These 4 T cell receptor beta chains share one sample of origin, sequenced in a study of control samples from healthy donors and cancer patients. Method: immunoSEQ multiplex PCR; TCRdb's copy keeps in-frame clones and lacks some. The repertoire holds tens of thousands of clones, with about 89% as singletons. The sequenced sample was blood. The receptor source for this set is a woman in her twenties or thirties in good health.

The chain recombines TRBV6-5 with TRBJ2-2; maybe TRBD2 (5 bases). The germline CDR1 and CDR2 sequences are MNHEY and SVGAGI. The CDR3 is made up of 14 amino acids. V gave up 8 bases and J gave up 6 bases, with 16 bases separating them. CDR3 sequence (DNA): TGTGCCAGCCCGAAGGGAGACAAGGCCGGGGAGCTGTTTTTT. Amino acids: CASPKGDKAGELFF.

This chain joins TRBV3-1 (or the pseudogene TRBV3-2) and TRBJ1-2; D is undetermined. Germline CDR1 LGHDT, CDR2 YNNKEL (reference sequence). CDR3 length: 16 residues. Trimming pared 1 base from V and 2 bases from J, leaving 14 bases between. CDR3 in amino acids: CASSQVTAPKNYGYTF. The CDR3, as DNA: TGTGCCAGCAGCCAAGTCACGGCCCCCAAGAACTATGGCTACACCTTC.

The chain has TRBV7-9 and TRBJ2-7; unclear D gene. V was shortened by 5 bases and J by 6 bases, with 14 bases between the two germline ends. Germline values: CDR1 SEHNR, CDR2 FQNEAQ (reference sequence). The CDR3 sequence is 13 residues long. The CDR3 bases are TGTGCCAGCAGCCCCGGTTTAGTTGGCGAGCAGTACTTC. Protein product: CASSPGLVGEQYF.

V gene TRBV29-1 combines with J gene TRBJ1-6, with 7 bases identical to TRBD1. The CDR3 extends over 14 amino acids. Trimming at V came to 6 bases and at J to 9 bases, leaving 11 bases not matched to a gene. Looked up from germline, CDR1 is SQVTM and CDR2 is ANQGSEA. The CDR3 reads CSVGTGTDSSPLHF. The CDR3, as DNA: TGCAGCGTCGGAACCGGGACAGACTCTTCACCCCTCCACTTT.